The 8 T cell receptor beta chains listed next were all sequenced from one sample in a study of blood T cell repertoires in COVID-19. The table came from immunoSEQ multiplex PCR; TCRdb's copy has only in-frame clones and leaves some out. Of roughly 97,000 clones in the sample, about 89% were seen once. Sample: peripheral blood. The receptors come from a human donor in a cohort sampled during active COVID-19.

CDR3 coding DNA: TGTGCCAGCAGTTTGGCGCTAAGGGGTGAGCAGTTCTTC. Translating it yields CASSLALRGEQFF. The V gene is TRBV12-3 or TRBV12-4, the J gene TRBJ2-1, with a weak D call TRBD1 (5 bases). This CDR3 is 13 amino acids long. The germline V and J ends were trimmed by 3 bases and 9 bases, with 12 bases remaining between them.

This clone has a single count. This sequence joins TRBV21-1 and TRBJ2-7; TRBD2, the table's D call, was not compared with the DNA. TRBV21-1 is a listed pseudogene. This CDR3 has 18 amino acids. CDR3 nucleotide sequence: TGTGCCAGCAGCAAAGGAGGGGGGGAGCGGGTCTTCCTCTACGAGCAGTACTTC. Translating it yields CASSKGGGERVFLYEQYF.

Only one count was recorded for this clone. The rearrangement links TRBV7-2 to TRBJ2-7; TRBD2 aligns across 8 bases. This CDR3 is built from 13 residues. The V and J ends lost 5 bases and 8 bases, in that order; junction bases with no gene match: 8. Germline V CDR1 and CDR2: SGHTA, FQGNSA. As DNA, the CDR3 is TGTGCCAGCAGCACCGCGGGGGGCAATAAGCAGTACTTC. It yields the protein CASSTAGGNKQYF.

This chain joins TRBV6-2 or TRBV6-3 and TRBJ2-7, with TRBD2 matching 9 bases. J gave up 2 bases and V 2 bases, and 7 bases lay outside the gene matches. The germline gives CDR1 MNHEY, CDR2 SVGEGT. The CDR3 consists of 16 residues. CDR3 DNA: TGTGCCAGCAGTTACATGGCGGGAGGGACCCCCTACGAGCAGTACTTC. Translation: CASSYMAGGTPYEQYF.

The chain is built from TRBV24-1 and TRBJ2-7; maybe TRBD1 (6 bases). The CDR3 length is 14 residues. The V end lost 9 bases, the J end lost 5 bases, and 19 bases lay between the germline ends. Germline V gives CDR1 KGHDR, CDR2 SFDVKD. In nucleotides, the CDR3 is TGTGCCACCGGAAAGGACAGCCTCAAGGACGAGCAGTACTTC. It is translated as CATGKDSLKDEQYF.

The rearrangement links TRBV13 to TRBJ2-1; 7 nucleotides line up with TRBD2. The CDR3 runs 15 residues. Germline values: CDR1 PRHDT, CDR2 FYEKMQ (reference sequence). V dropped 5 bases and J dropped 8; count of bases not matched to a gene: 12. CDR3 protein: CASSPVKGREYEQFF. The CDR3 DNA is TGTGCCAGCAGCCCGGTCAAGGGGCGGGAGTATGAGCAGTTCTTC.

This sequence joins TRBV28 and TRBJ2-3; 10 bases fit TRBD2. The CDR3 length is 16 residues. The junction had 10 bases not matched to a gene; V was cut back by 5 bases and J by 5 bases. Germline CDR1 is MDHEN and CDR2 is SYDVKM. The CDR3 is CASSPLAGGDEDTQYF. The CDR3 DNA follows: TGTGCCAGCAGTCCGTTAGCGGGAGGCGACGAAGATACGCAGTATTTT.

V is TRBV4-3 and J is TRBJ2-4; the D is unclear. The V end was cut by 4 bases, the J end by 0 bases, with 10 bases between. CDR1 and CDR2 from the germline V gene are LGHNA and YSLEER. The CDR3 has 15 amino acids. CDR3 sequence: CASSRVPLAKNIQYF. Written as DNA, the CDR3 is TGCGCCAGCAGCCGAGTTCCGCTAGCCAAAAACATTCAGTACTTC.